This T cell receptor (beta chain) was captured by sequencing in a study of blood T cell repertoires in COVID-19. Study summary: Sources were T cells, B-cell-depleted T cells, or PBMCs; the material itself was cDNA or gDNA.

Clinical history reported by participants formed the basis on which cohorts were assigned. CDR1 is SGHAT, CDR2 FQDESV, per germline (reference sequence). With 5 bases clipped from V and 8 bases from J, the junction kept 13 bases outside the gene matches. CDR3 size: 16 residues. The method was immunoSEQ multiplex PCR; TCRdb's version includes in-frame clones alone and lacks a portion of them. The sample consists of a few hundred thousand clones, approximately 89% of them appearing once. The rearrangement links TRBV11-1 to TRBJ2-1, with 9 positions matching TRBD2. The sequencing input was PBMCs or T cells enriched from blood (not recorded which). This TCR was recovered from a woman younger than 45 who had recovered from COVID-19. CDR3 in amino acids: CASSTSAGGLGYEQFF. The CDR3 bases are TGTGCCAGCAGCACCTCAGCGGGAGGTTTGGGCTATGAGCAGTTCTTC.